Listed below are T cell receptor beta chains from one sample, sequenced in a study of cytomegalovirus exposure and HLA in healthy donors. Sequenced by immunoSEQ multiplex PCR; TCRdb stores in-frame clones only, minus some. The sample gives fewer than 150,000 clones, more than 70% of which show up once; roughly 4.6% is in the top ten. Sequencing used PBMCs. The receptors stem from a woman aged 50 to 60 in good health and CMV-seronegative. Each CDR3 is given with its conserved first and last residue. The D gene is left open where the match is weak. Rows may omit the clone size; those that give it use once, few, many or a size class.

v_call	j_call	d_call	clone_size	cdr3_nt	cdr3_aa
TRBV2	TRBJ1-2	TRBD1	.	TGTGCCAGCAGAGGGGGACAGGGCGCTAACTATGGCTACACCTTC	CASRGGQGANYGYTF
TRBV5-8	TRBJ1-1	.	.	TGTGCCAGCAGCCAGAGCCCGGGAAAAGCTTTCTTT	CASSQSPGKAFF
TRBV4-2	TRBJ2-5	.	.	TGTGCCAGCAGCCACGAGAATATAGCCCTCCAAGAGACCCAGTACTTC	CASSHENIALQETQYF
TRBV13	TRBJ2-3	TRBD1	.	TGTGCCAGCAGCCCCAGGGCGACAGGGGCCGACACAGATACGCAGTATTTT	CASSPRATGADTDTQYF
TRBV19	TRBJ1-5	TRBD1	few	TGTGCCAGTAGTAGTTCAGGGGGAAATAGCAATCAGCCCCAGCATTTT	CASSSSGGNSNQPQHF
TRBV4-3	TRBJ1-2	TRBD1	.	TGCGCCAGCAGCCAGGAATACAGGGGGCCCTATGGCTACACCTTC	CASSQEYRGPYGYTF
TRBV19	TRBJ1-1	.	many	TGTGCCAGTAGTCCTAGCGGGGTCGGCTACGGCACTGAAGCTTTCTTT	CASSPSGVGYGTEAFF
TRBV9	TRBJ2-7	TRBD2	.	TGTGCCAGCAGCGGGGGACTAGCCTTCTCCTACGAGCAGTACTTC	CASSGGLAFSYEQYF
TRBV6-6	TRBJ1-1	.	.	TGTGCCAGCAGTAACAGTCTTGTCGCTTTCTTT	CASSNSLVAFF
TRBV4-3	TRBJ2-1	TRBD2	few	TGCGCCAGCAGCTTACTAGCGGAGTCCTACAATGAGCAGTTCTTC	CASSLLAESYNEQFF
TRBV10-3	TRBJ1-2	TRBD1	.	TGTGCCATCAGTGAGTCAAGGGGGCGAAACTATGGCTACACCTTC	CAISESRGRNYGYTF
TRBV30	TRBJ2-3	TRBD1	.	TGTGCCTGGAGAAGGGACAGGGGGGGAGATACGCAGTATTTT	CAWRRDRGGDTQYF
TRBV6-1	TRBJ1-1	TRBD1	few	TGTGCCAGCGAAAGACAGGGGTACACTGAAGCTTTCTTT	CASERQGYTEAFF
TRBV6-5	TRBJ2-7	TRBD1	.	TGTGCCAGCAGTCTGCGGACAGGGGAATTCTACGAGCAGTACTTC	CASSLRTGEFYEQYF
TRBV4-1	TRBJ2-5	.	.	TGCGCCAGCAGCCAAACAGGGATGGAGACCCAGTACTTC	CASSQTGMETQYF
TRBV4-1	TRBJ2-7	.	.	TGCGCCAGCAGCCTCCTCGGGATTTCAGGCGGTAAGCAGTACTTC	CASSLLGISGGKQYF
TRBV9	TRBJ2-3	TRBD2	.	TGTGCCAGCAGCGTAGCGGCGGGGGGTCCCACAGATACGCAGTATTTT	CASSVAAGGPTDTQYF
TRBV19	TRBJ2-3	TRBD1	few	TGTGCCAGTAGGCCCGGGACAGGGTATCAAGATACGCAGTATTTT	CASRPGTGYQDTQYF
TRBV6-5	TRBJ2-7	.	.	TGTGCCAGCAGTTACTCGCGGGACCGAGCCTACGAGCAGTACTTC	CASSYSRDRAYEQYF
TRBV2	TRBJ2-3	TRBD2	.	TGTGCCAGCAGTTTACTAGCGGGGGGGATAACAGATACGCAGTATTTT	CASSLLAGGITDTQYF
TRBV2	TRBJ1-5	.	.	TGTGCCAGCAGCCGCGACAGGCAGTCTCAGCCCCAGCATTTT	CASSRDRQSQPQHF
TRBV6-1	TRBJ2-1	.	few	TGTGCCAGCAGTGAAACACTGACTAACAATGAGCAGTTCTTC	CASSETLTNNEQFF
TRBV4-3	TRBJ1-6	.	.	TGCGCCAGCAGCCAAGATCCCCCCGGGGACACATTTCATTCACCCCTCCACTTT	CASSQDPPGDTFHSPLHF
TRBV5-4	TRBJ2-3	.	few	TGTGCCAGCAGCTTGTACCGGACGGGAGATACAGATACGCAGTATTTT	CASSLYRTGDTDTQYF
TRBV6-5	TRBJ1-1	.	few	TGTGCCAGCAGTCCCCTAGGGAACACTGAAGCTTTCTTT	CASSPLGNTEAFF
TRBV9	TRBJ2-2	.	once	TGTGCCAGCAGCGTAGAGTCGGACACCGGGGAGCTGTTTTTT	CASSVESDTGELFF
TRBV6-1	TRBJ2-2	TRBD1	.	TGTGCCAGCAGGACGATAGACAGGGACACCGGGGAGCTGTTTTTT	CASRTIDRDTGELFF
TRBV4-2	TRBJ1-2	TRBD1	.	TGTGCCAGCAGCTTGGATCAAGGGGGCAGGTATGGCTACACCTTC	CASSLDQGGRYGYTF
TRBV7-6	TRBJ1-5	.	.	TGTGCCAGCAGCTTAGCGGGGGCACAGCCCCAGCATTTT	CASSLAGAQPQHF
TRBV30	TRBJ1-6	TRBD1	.	TGTGCCTGGAGTGCGGGACAGAATAATTCACCCCTCCACTTT	CAWSAGQNNSPLHF
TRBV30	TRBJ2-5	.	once	TGTGCCTGGGGGCGGGGGCAGCTACAGTACTTC	CAWGRGQLQYF
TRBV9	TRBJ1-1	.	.	TGTGCCAGCAGCGTAGGGGTAGGAGCGACTTACACTGAAGCTTTCTTT	CASSVGVGATYTEAFF